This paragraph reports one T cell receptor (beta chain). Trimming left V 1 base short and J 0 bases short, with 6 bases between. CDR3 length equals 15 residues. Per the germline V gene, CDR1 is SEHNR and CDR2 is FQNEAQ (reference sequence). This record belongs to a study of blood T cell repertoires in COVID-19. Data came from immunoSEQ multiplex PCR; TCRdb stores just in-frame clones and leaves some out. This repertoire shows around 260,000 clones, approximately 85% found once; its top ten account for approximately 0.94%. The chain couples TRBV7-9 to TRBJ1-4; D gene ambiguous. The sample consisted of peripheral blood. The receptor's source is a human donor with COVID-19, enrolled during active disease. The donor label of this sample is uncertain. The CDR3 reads CASSLGQTTNEKLFF. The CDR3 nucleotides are TGTGCCAGCAGCTTAGGGCAGACAACTAATGAAAAACTGTTTTTT. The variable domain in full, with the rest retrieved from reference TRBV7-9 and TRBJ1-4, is DTGVSQNPRHKITKRGQNVTFRCDPISEHNRLYWYRQTLGQGPEFLTYFQNEAQLEKSRLLSDRFSAERPKGSFSTLEIQRTEQGDSAMYLCASSLGQTTNEKLFFGSGTQLSVL.